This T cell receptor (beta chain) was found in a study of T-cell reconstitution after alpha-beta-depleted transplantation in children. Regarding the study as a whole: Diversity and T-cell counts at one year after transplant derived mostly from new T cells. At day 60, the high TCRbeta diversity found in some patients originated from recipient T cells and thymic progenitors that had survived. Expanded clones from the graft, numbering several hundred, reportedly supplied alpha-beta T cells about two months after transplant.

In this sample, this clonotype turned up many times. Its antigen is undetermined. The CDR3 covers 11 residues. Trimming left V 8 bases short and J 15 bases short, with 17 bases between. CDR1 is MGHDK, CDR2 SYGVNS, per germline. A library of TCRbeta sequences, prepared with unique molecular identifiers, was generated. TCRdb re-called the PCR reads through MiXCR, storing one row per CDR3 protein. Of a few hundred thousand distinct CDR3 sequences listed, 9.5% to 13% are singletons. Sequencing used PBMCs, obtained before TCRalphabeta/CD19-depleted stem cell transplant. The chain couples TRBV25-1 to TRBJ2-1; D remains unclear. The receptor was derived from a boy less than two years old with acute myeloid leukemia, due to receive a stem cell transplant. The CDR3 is CASSDIRCVFF. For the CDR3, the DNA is TGTGCCAGCTCCGACATACGTTGTGTGTTCTTC. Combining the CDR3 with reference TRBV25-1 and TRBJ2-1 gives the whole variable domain EADIYQTPRYLVIGTGKKITLECSQTMGHDKMYWYQQDPGMELHLIHYSYGVNSTEKGDLSSESTVSRIRTEHFPLTLESARPSHTSQYLCASSDIRCVFFGPGTRLTVL.